This T cell receptor beta chain was captured in a study of blood T cell repertoires in COVID-19. For the study at large: The samples span acute and convalescent COVID-19 from the United States, Italy and Spain. Sources were T cells, B-cell-depleted T cells, or PBMCs; the material itself was cDNA or gDNA.

The CDR3 loop spans 15 amino acids. CDR1 and CDR2 from the germline V gene are SGHRS and YFSETQ. V lost 1 base and J 1 base, leaving 8 bases between the germline ends. As originally analysed: Cell counts per sample came from amplifying reference gene primers. Sequencing used immunoSEQ multiplex PCR; TCRdb keeps in-frame clones, though not all of them. The V and J calls and clone size are taken from that table; D and trimming were inferred from the DNA. The profile shows around 290,000 clones, around nine tenths of them singletons. The chain is built from TRBV5-1 and TRBJ2-2, with D tentatively TRBD2 (6 bases). Material for sequencing was PBMCs or T cells enriched from blood (not recorded which). This TCR was recovered from a woman aged 30 to 39 who had recovered from COVID-19. CDR3 residues: CASSLSGVNTGELFF. In nucleotides, the CDR3 is TGCGCCAGCAGCTTGTCGGGGGTGAACACCGGGGAGCTGTTTTTT.